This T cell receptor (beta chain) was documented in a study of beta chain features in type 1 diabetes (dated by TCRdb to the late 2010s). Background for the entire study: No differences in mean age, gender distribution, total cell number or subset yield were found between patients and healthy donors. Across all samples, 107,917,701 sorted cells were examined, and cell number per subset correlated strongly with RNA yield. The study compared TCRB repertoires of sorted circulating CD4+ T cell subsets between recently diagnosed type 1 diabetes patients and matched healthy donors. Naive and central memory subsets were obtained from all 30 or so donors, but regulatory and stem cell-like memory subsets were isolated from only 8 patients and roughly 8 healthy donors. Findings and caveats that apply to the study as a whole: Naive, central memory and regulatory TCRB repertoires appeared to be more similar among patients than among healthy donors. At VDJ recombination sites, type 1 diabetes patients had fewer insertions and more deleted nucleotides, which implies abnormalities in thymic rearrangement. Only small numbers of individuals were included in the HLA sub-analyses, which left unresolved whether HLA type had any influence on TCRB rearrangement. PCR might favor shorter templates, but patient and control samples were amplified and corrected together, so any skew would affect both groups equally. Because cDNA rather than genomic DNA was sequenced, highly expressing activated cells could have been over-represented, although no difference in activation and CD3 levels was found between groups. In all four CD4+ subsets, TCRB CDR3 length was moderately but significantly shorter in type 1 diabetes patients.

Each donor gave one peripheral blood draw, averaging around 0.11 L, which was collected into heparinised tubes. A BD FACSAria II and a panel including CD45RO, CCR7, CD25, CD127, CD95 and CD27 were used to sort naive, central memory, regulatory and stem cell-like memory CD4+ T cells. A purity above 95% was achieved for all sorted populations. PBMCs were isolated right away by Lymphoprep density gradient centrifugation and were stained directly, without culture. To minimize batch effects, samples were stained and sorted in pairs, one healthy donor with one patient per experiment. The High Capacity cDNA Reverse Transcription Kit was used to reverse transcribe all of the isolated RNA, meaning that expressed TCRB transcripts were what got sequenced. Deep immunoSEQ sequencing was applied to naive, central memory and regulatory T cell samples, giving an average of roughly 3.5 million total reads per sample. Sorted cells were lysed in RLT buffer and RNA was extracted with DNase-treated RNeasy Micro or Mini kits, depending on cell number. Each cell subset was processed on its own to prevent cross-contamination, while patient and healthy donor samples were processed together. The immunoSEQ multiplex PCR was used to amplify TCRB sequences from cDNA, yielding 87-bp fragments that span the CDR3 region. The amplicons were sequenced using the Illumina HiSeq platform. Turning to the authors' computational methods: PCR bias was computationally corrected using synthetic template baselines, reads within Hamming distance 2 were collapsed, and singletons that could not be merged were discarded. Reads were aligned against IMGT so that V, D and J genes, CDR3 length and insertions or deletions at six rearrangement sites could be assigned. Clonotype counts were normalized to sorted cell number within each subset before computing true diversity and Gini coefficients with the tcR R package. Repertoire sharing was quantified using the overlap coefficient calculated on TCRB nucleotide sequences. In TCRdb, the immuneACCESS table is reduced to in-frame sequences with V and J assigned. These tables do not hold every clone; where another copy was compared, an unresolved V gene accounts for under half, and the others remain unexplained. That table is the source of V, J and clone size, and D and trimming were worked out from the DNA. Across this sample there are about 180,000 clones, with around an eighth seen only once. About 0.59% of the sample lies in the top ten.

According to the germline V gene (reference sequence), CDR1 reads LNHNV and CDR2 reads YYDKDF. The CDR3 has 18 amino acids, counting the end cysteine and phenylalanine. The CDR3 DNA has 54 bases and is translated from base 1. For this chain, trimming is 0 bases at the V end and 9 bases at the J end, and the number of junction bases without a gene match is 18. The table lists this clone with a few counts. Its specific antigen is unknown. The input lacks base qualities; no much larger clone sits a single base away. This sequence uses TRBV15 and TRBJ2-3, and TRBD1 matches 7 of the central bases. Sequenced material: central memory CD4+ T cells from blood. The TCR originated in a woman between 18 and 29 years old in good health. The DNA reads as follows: TGTGCCACCAGCAGAGATAGAGGGGGCGGCGCCGGTCGGGTAACGCAGTATTTT. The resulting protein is CATSRDRGGGAGRVTQYF.